The entry below describes one T cell receptor (beta chain). What this receptor recognizes is not known. Per-nucleotide qualities are absent, and no much larger clonotype sits a single base away. Each clonotype received, on average, 10x coverage in deep resolution sequencing performed on a MiSeq, where the target depth lay between 1 in 1 million and 1 in 200,000 T cells. The immunoSEQ hsTCRB Kit was used to generate the TCR beta libraries. The original pipeline was this. ImmunoSEQ Data Assistant and ImmunoSEQ Analyzer were used for data analysis, and V, D and J genes were assigned according to IMGT definitions. Clonality, with values ranging from 0 to 1, was calculated as one minus the normalized Shannon entropy of productive rearrangement frequencies. Only overrepresented clonotypes making up at least 0.05% of the repertoire of each patient were included in the public clonotype analysis. Repertoires from about a dozen age-matched healthy donors in immuneACCESS were used as clonality controls. TCRdb obtained this table from immuneACCESS and retained in-frame rearrangements with V and J assigned. These tables miss some clones; where compared with another copy, unresolved V genes account for less than half of the shortfall, and the remainder is unexplained. That table gives V, J and clone size, and the DNA gave D and trimming. This sample holds tens of thousands of clones; about nine tenths were observed only once. Approximately 3.1% of the sample is taken by the ten largest.

The data originate from a study of cytotoxic CD8 clonotypes in ibrutinib-treated CLL (dated by TCRdb to the early 2020s). As for the study more broadly: The cohort was composed of 11 relapsed/refractory and fewer than 16 treatment-naive patients; IGHV unmutated status was identified in roughly 17 patients. Responses were partial in about 25 patients and complete in 2; after median approximately 5.5 years follow-up, some 15 stayed in remission and roughly twelve progressed. Response samples were taken after a median of 12 months on treatment, ranging from about 6 to 36 months. Samples averaged around 280,000 productive templates and 90,000 to 100,000 productive rearrangements. Longitudinal samples were available for about 30% of the roughly 86 trial participants. Cryopreserved peripheral blood mononuclear cells were collected at three points: before therapy, at response, and at either sustained remission or disease progression. Patients were still on ibrutinib when every remission and progressive disease sample was collected. General conclusions and limits of the study: Clonality rose at ibrutinib response, remained stable during sustained remission, and dropped back toward baseline at progression. Public clonotypes were rare and either contracted or stayed stable during treatment, and the rise in clonality at ibrutinib response reflected the expansion of private clonotypes. Baseline clonality was found to be higher than that of age-matched healthy donors and was strongly correlated with circulating CD8+ T-cell counts. Sampling times were not matched between patients in sustained remission and patients whose disease was progressing, and lymph node repertoires were not examined.

What this sample's time point label stands for: 12 months on ibrutinib. For TCR beta library preparation, approximately 1.9 micrograms of genomic DNA was extracted from cryopreserved PBMCs. High-throughput TCR beta sequencing was performed on longitudinal blood samples from CLL patients receiving ibrutinib monotherapy. The patients took part in an open-label, single-center phase 2 trial of ibrutinib monotherapy. This TCR came from a human donor with chronic lymphocytic leukemia. Sample: PBMCs, taken after 12 months of ibrutinib treatment.

The sequenced DNA: TGTGCCAGTAAGGATCGCGCAGGCGTATATGGCTACACCTTC. This codes for CASKDRAGVYGYTF. The sequence joins TRBV19 to TRBJ1-2, with the identity of the D gene unclear. The CDR3 holds 14 amino acids from the cysteine to the phenylalanine. Solely the CDR3 DNA is kept, with 42 bases framed from the first base. The CDR1 and CDR2 encoded by the germline V gene (reference sequence) are LNHDA and SQIVND. V is cut by 7 bases and J by 5 bases, and the space between the germline ends is 17 bases.